This passage covers 5 T cell receptor beta chains from one sample sequenced in a study of blood T cell repertoires in COVID-19. TCRdb's copy holds only in-frame clones and misses some; the assay was immunoSEQ multiplex PCR. The table records under 250,000 clones, around 88% of them present only once. The sequencing input was peripheral blood. The receptors were gathered from a man older than 75 with acute or convalescent COVID-19.

This chain links TRBV7-2 with TRBJ2-3; 13 nucleotides line up with TRBD2. V lost 5 bases and J lost 1; bases outside the gene matches: 6. The CDR3 runs to 17 residues. Germline CDR1 SGHTA, CDR2 FQGNSA. In nucleotides, the CDR3 is TGTGCCAGCAGCCCAACTAGCGGGGGGGCCCGCACAGATACGCAGTATTTT. It codes for CASSPTSGGARTDTQYF.

This clone has only one observation. The rearrangement joins TRBV3-1 (or the pseudogene TRBV3-2) to TRBJ1-6; D gene ambiguous. Germline V gene data show CDR1 as LGHDT and CDR2 as YNNKEL (reference sequence). V was pared by 1 base and J by 7 bases, with 14 bases between. CDR3 length: 16 amino acids. The CDR3 protein is CASSQAQQSGNSPLHF. The CDR3 nucleotides read TGTGCCAGCAGCCAAGCCCAGCAGTCGGGGAATTCACCCCTCCACTTT.

This chain connects TRBV28 to TRBJ1-2; TRBD1 agrees at 9 bases. The V segment lost 4 bases and the J segment 7 bases; nucleotides outside the gene matches: 4. In germline, CDR1 is MDHEN, CDR2 SYDVKM. This CDR3 comprises 13 residues. This chain's CDR3 is CASSSTGGGGYTF. As DNA, the CDR3 is TGTGCCAGCAGTTCAACAGGGGGCGGTGGCTACACCTTC.

As concerns this clone: The identical CDR3 is also encoded by other nucleotide sequences in the sample. The chain joins TRBV12-5 to TRBJ1-1, with D maybe TRBD1 (6 bases). Germline assignment: CDR1 LGHNT and CDR2 FRNRAP. The V gene lost 5 bases and the J gene lost 1 base, with 8 bases spanning the gap. The CDR3 loop spans 13 amino acids. CDR3 nucleotides: TGTGCTAGTGGTCTGGGACAGAACACTGAAGCTTTCTTT. Translated: CASGLGQNTEAFF.

This chain connects TRBV3-1 (or the pseudogene TRBV3-2) to TRBJ1-2; 7 nucleotides align to TRBD1. J lost 6 bases, V lost 4 bases, and 14 bases had no gene match. The CDR3 runs to 16 residues. Germline assignment: CDR1 LGHDT and CDR2 YNNKEL (reference sequence). CDR3 sequence reads: CASSPSTPYRGDGYTF. As DNA, the CDR3 is TGTGCCAGCAGCCCCTCAACTCCGTACAGGGGAGATGGCTACACCTTC.